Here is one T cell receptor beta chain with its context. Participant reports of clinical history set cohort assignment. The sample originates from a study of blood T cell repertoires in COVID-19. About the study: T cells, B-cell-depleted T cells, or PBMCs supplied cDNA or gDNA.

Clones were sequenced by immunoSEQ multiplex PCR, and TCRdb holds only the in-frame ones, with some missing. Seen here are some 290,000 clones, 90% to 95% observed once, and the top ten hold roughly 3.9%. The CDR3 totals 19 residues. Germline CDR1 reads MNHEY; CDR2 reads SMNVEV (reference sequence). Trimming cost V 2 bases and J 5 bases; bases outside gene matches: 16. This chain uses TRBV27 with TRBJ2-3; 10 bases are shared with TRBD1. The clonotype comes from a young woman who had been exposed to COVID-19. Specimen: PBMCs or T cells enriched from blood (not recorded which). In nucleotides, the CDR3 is TGTGCCAGCAGTTTACGGGGGTATAGGGGACAGGGGAAGAAAGATACGCAGTATTTT. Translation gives CASSLRGYRGQGKKDTQYF.